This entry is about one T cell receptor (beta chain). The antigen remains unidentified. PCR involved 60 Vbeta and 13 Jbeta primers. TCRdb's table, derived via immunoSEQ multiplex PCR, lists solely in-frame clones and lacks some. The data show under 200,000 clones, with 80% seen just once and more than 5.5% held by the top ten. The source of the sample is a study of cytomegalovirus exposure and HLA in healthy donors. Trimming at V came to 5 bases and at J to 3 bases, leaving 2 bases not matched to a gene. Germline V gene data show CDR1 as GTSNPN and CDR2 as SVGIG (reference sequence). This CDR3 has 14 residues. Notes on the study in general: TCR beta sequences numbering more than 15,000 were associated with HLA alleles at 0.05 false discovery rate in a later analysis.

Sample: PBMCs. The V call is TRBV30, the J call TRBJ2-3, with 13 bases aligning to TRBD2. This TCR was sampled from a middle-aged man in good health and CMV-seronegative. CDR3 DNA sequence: TGTGCCTGGCGACTAGCGGGAGGTACAGATACGCAGTATTTT. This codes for CAWRLAGGTDTQYF.